This T cell receptor (beta chain) was sequenced during a study of blood T cell repertoires in COVID-19 (dated by TCRdb to the early 2020s). With regard to the full study: For ImmuneRACE Cohort 3, a participant was defined as recovered based on two consecutive negative NP/OP PCR tests, clearance by a healthcare professional, or resolution of symptoms. The repertoires were released in a freely available public database meant as a resource for research on the immune response to SARS-CoV-2. The prospective study material was composed of cDNA or gDNA derived from T cells, B-cell-depleted T cells, or PBMCs. Samples from collaborators originated in the United States, Italy and Spain and spanned both the acute and convalescent phases of COVID-19. The dataset comprised deeply sampled blood TCRbeta repertoires from subjects exposed to, actively infected with, or recovered from COVID-19. Where available, HLA class I and class II types were taken from metadata supplied by the sample provider and were not determined by assay-based typing. Samples were obtained from the ongoing ImmuneRACE study (first 160 participants) and from some 1,200 subjects provided by 6 global collaborators. Nearly every sample came with metadata listing a de-identified subject ID, COVID-19 status, age in years and sex. What the study reported, not specific to this receptor: Clinical and demographic metadata were provided uncurated, with the amount varying by source and participant.

From a lookup of the germline V gene (reference sequence), CDR1 and CDR2 are LNHDA and SQIVND. Spanning cysteine to phenylalanine, the CDR3 consists of 13 amino acids. Kept here is only the CDR3 DNA, which spans 39 bases and is read in frame from base 1. V sheds 5 bases and J sheds 4 bases, leaving 11 bases between their ends. This clone appeared once. Its antigen is still unknown. Base quality data are lacking; no much larger clone is found one base away. TCRbeta CDR3 regions were amplified from genomic DNA using the immunoSEQ Assay, a bias-controlled multiplex PCR. The study's own analysis went as follows. Nucleated cell counts per sample were estimated from amplification of reference gene primers within the assay. Sequence reads were collapsed and filtered to measure the absolute abundance of every unique TCRbeta CDR3 rearrangement. Productive Simpson clonality was computed per sample as the square root of Simpson's diversity index over productive rearrangements. This immuneACCESS table, as held by TCRdb, lists in-frame sequences with V and J called but not all clones. Of the missing ones, under half trace to an unresolved V gene in checked studies; the others have no known cause. Clone size and V and J calls were adopted from that table, with D and trimming inferred from the DNA. Present in this sample are approximately 200,000 clones, roughly 84% of which were seen just once. The leading ten clones occupy 7% to 7.5% of the sample.

Participants in the prospective study were aged about 18 to 89 years, lived in more than 20 United States geographic areas, and enrolled through a virtual design. To assign participants to cohorts, the prospective study relied on clinical history that participants themselves reported in a screening survey and a study questionnaire. In the prospective study, whole blood, serum and a nasopharyngeal or oropharyngeal swab were collected from each participant by mobile phlebotomists. Prospective study participants could optionally give additional blood draws and questionnaires over an approximately 2-month period. Before DNA extraction, blood samples from the prospective study were shipped at room temperature or frozen.

This receptor was obtained from a man aged 25-45 years in a cohort exposed to, infected with or recovered from COVID-19 (not recorded which). The rearrangement joined TRBV19 to TRBJ2-5; the best D guess is TRBD1, with 7 bases matching. Sample: PBMCs or T cells enriched from blood (not recorded which). CDR3 protein: CASSAGQLETQYF. The nucleotides are TGTGCCAGTAGTGCGGGACAGTTAGAGACCCAGTACTTC.